This TCR beta chain was sequenced for a study of OX40 agonist ivuxolimab in advanced cancers. Study overall: Patients were treated with intravenous ivuxolimab, dosed at 0.01 to 10 mg/kg and infused every 2 weeks.

Note on this clone: Its antigen remains unknown.

Measured with immunoSEQ multiplex PCR; TCRdb has only the in-frame clones, and not every one. The top ten hold approximately 1.7% of the sample, which has tens of thousands of clones, around 86% seen once. Germline CDR1 SGHRS, CDR2 YFSETQ. This CDR3 has 18 amino acids. V shed 4 bases, J shed 1 base, and the junction held 15 bases outside the gene matches. Whole-study findings and limits: By week 6 at 0.1 to 3.0 mg/kg, blood CD4+ and CD8+ T cells had expanded clonally. Some nonresponders also had low normalized T-cell clonal expansion. Partial responders at 0.1-3.0 mg/kg had among the lowest clonal expansion.

This sequence was found in an adult with an advanced solid tumor such as melanoma, head and neck, liver or kidney cancer. Here the sequenced sample was CD4+ or CD8+ T cells sorted from blood, taken in a trial of the OX40 agonist ivuxolimab. The gene calls are TRBV5-1 and TRBJ1-1; 8 nucleotides match TRBD1. The CDR3 DNA reads TGCGCCAGCAGCCCAACATATCTATCGACAGGGGCGAACACTGAAGCTTTCTTT. Translating it yields CASSPTYLSTGANTEAFF. Using reference TRBV5-1 and TRBJ1-1 for the parts outside the CDR3, the full variable domain is KAGVTQTPRYLIKTRGQQVTLSCSPISGHRSVSWYQQTPGQGLQFLFEYFSETQRNKGNFPGRFSGRQFSNSRSEMNVSTLELGDSALYLCASSPTYLSTGANTEAFFGQGTRLTVV.